Below, one TCR beta chain is given with its context. This CDR3 comprises 15 residues. The germline V gene has CDR1 KGHSH and CDR2 LQKENI. Trimming cost V 2 bases and J 1 base, with 8 bases left between them. Original processing methods: Reference gene primers were amplified, and this amplification served to estimate nucleated cell counts. TCRdb's copy holds only in-frame clones and misses some; the assay was immunoSEQ multiplex PCR. The V and J calls and clone size were taken over from that table, and D and trimming were inferred from the DNA. In the table there are some 30,000 clones, around 91% of which are singletons. This specimen comes from a study of blood T cell repertoires in COVID-19. The wider study: Samples came from the United States, Italy and Spain, spanning acute and convalescent COVID-19. T cells, B-cell-depleted T cells, or PBMCs provided the cDNA or gDNA that served as material.

The clonotype was recovered from a man between 65 and 85 years old with active or convalescent COVID-19. The chain uses TRBV18 and TRBJ1-4; no firm D call. The sequenced material came from peripheral blood. The CDR3 DNA is TGTGCCAGCTCACCAGGGAGCTTAACTAATGAAAAACTGTTTTTT. Its protein is CASSPGSLTNEKLFF.